These 23 T cell receptor beta chains were all obtained from the same sample, sequenced in a study of beta chain features in type 1 diabetes. Every isolated RNA sample was fully reverse transcribed, so sequencing captured expressed TCRB transcripts. Repertoires were generated with immunoSEQ multiplex PCR, while TCRdb's copy carries only in-frame clones and drops some. Of about 930,000 clones in the sample, about a sixth are singletons; the top ten hold 0.023%. Sample: naive CD4+ T cells from blood. The origin of the receptors is a young woman in good health.

This clone was observed a few times. The junction shows a germline mismatch at one end, possibly a read error. The chain couples TRBV7-2 to TRBJ2-5; D may correspond to TRBD1 or TRBD2 (6 bases each). Per the germline V gene, CDR1 is SGHTA and CDR2 is FQGNSA. The CDR3 consists of 15 residues. The CDR3 DNA sequence: TGTGCCAGCAACTTAGGGGGGCCAGTCGAAGAGACCCAGTACTTC. This sequence encodes CASNLGGPVEETQYF.

The rearrangement links TRBV19 to TRBJ2-7; 7 bases agree with TRBD2. V trimming: 3 bases; J trimming: 5 bases; junction bases outside the gene matches: 10. This CDR3 comprises 15 residues. Germline values: CDR1 LNHDA, CDR2 SQIVND (reference sequence). The chain's CDR3 is CASSMTAGTTDEQYF. The CDR3 region has the DNA TGTGCCAGTAGTATGACGGCAGGGACTACGGACGAGCAGTACTTC.

The chain is built from TRBV2 and TRBJ1-1, with no clear D. The CDR3 is 13 amino acids. Germline V lookup: CDR1 SNHLY, CDR2 FYNNEI. Trimming shortened V by 4 bases and J by 0 bases, and 6 bases separated the two germline ends. Here the CDR3 reads CASSAGMNTEAFF. CDR3 DNA: TGTGCCAGCAGTGCGGGGATGAACACTGAAGCTTTCTTT.

The chain couples TRBV19 to TRBJ2-3; 7 bases match TRBD1. The germline gives CDR1 LNHDA, CDR2 SQIVND (reference sequence). The CDR3 loop spans 16 amino acids. V gave up 6 bases and J gave up 2 bases; unmatched junction bases: 11. CDR3 in amino acids: CASSPRGGSYTDTQYF. For the CDR3, the DNA is TGTGCCAGTAGCCCTCGAGGGGGCAGCTACACAGATACGCAGTATTTT.

This clone was seen more than once but under ten times. V and J are TRBV4-1 and TRBJ1-2; 8 nucleotides match TRBD1. This CDR3 contains 15 residues. From germline, CDR1 is MGHRA and CDR2 YSYEKL. V lost 3 bases to trimming and J lost 6 bases; unmatched junction nucleotides: 9. The CDR3 is CASSQPTGAKNGYTF. DNA of the CDR3: TGCGCCAGCAGCCAGCCGACAGGGGCTAAAAATGGCTACACCTTC.

The sample holds a few counts of this clone. V is TRBV11-2 and J is TRBJ2-1; a weak D match, TRBD2 (6 bases). Trimming stripped 5 bases from V and 0 bases from J, with 11 bases between. Per germline, CDR1 SGHAT and CDR2 FQNNGV. The CDR3 covers 15 residues. The chain's CDR3 is CASSPGVSSYNEQFF. The CDR3 DNA is TGTGCCAGCAGCCCGGGGGTGAGCTCCTACAATGAGCAGTTCTTC.

This clone showed up just a few times. This chain links TRBV20-1 with TRBJ1-2, with D uncertain. V was shortened by 8 bases and J by 3 bases, with 10 bases between the two germline ends. In germline, CDR1 is DFQATT, CDR2 SNEGSKA (reference sequence). The CDR3 is made up of 11 amino acids. The CDR3 region is CSWLRDYGYTF. CDR3 DNA: TGCAGTTGGTTGCGGGACTATGGCTACACCTTC.

This clone has more than one count but fewer than ten. The chain joins TRBV29-1 to TRBJ1-1, with 9 bases aligning to TRBD1. In germline, CDR1 is SQVTM, CDR2 ANQGSEA. The V and J ends lost 7 bases and 4 bases, in that order; junction bases with no gene match: 7. The CDR3 is made up of 13 amino acids. The CDR3 is CSAGQGTRTEAFF. The CDR3 nucleotides read TGCAGCGCAGGACAGGGGACCCGCACTGAAGCTTTCTTT.

The chain has TRBV5-4 and TRBJ2-1, with D maybe TRBD2 (6 bases). V lost 0 bases and J 5 bases, leaving 15 bases between the germline ends. The CDR3 runs to 16 residues. CDR1 and CDR2 (germline): SGHNT, YYREEE (reference sequence). CDR3 bases: TGTGCCAGCAGCTTGGCTAGCGCGAGCGTAAACAATGAGCAGTTCTTC. Amino acids: CASSLASASVNNEQFF.

The CDR3: CSAFSGRWQFF. CDR3 bases: TGCAGTGCTTTCAGCGGGAGATGGCAGTTCTTC. The chain uses TRBV20-1 and TRBJ2-1; 8 bases map to TRBD2. The CDR3 has 11 amino acids. The germline CDR1 and CDR2 sequences are DFQATT and SNEGSKA (reference sequence). V shed 5 bases and J 12 bases; nucleotides not matched to a gene: 6.

This clone was observed a few times. V is TRBV29-1 and J is TRBJ2-7; the D is unclear. This CDR3 is built from 13 residues. Trimming stripped 2 bases from V and 5 bases from J, with 13 bases between. CDR1 SQVTM and CDR2 ANQGSEA come from the germline V gene. This chain's CDR3 is CSVELGPTDEQYF. The DNA of the CDR3 is TGCAGCGTTGAACTCGGGCCTACGGACGAGCAGTACTTC.

The rearrangement joins TRBV2 to TRBJ2-5, with D unclear. This CDR3 contains 15 residues. Trimming took off 0 bases at V and 1 base at J, with 9 bases between the two ends. Per the germline V gene, CDR1 is SNHLY and CDR2 is FYNNEI. CDR3 region: CASSEARHAQETQYF. In DNA, the CDR3 is TGTGCCAGCAGTGAAGCCAGACATGCCCAAGAGACCCAGTACTTC. Variable domain in full (rest from reference TRBV2 and TRBJ2-5): EPEVTQTPSHQVTQMGQEVILRCVPISNHLYFYWYRQILGQKVEFLVSFYNNEISEKSEIFDDQFSVERPDGSNFTLKIRSTKLEDSAMYFCASSEARHAQETQYFGPGTRLLVL.

This clone appeared a few times. The gene calls are TRBV4-3 and TRBJ2-1; no reliable D call. Trimming shortened V by 4 bases and J by 1 base, and 11 bases separated the two germline ends. CDR3 length: 15 amino acids. Germline V gene lookup returns CDR1 LGHNA and CDR2 YSLEER. The chain's CDR3 is CASSRASRSYNEQFF. The CDR3 DNA sequence: TGCGCCAGCAGCCGTGCTAGTAGGTCCTACAATGAGCAGTTCTTC.

A remark on this clone: The sample carries other DNA sequences with the same CDR3. The chain couples TRBV28 to TRBJ2-7; tentatively, D is TRBD2 (5 bases). Germline CDR1 reads MDHEN; CDR2 reads SYDVKM. The CDR3 sequence is 12 residues long. V was cut by 2 bases and J by 6 bases, with 8 bases left in between. The CDR3 bases are TGTGCCAGCAGTTTAACTAGAGGCGAGCAGTACTTC. It specifies CASSLTRGEQYF.

The J gene is TRBJ2-1, the V gene TRBV4-2, with 10 bases lining up with TRBD2. J lost 8 bases, V lost 0 bases, and 7 bases had no gene match. In germline, CDR1 is LGHNA, CDR2 YNFKEQ. There are 16 residues in the CDR3. CDR3 in amino acids: CASSQEASGRGDEQFF. The CDR3 nucleotides read TGTGCCAGCAGCCAAGAAGCTAGCGGGAGAGGCGATGAGCAGTTCTTC.

This clone was counted a few times. This chain links TRBV9 with TRBJ2-1; 8 bases map to TRBD2. The V segment lost 0 bases and the J segment 8 bases; nucleotides outside the gene matches: 16. The CDR3 sequence is 18 residues long. Germline V gene data show CDR1 as SGDLS and CDR2 as YYNGEE. The CDR3 here is CASSVGLRTSTRVHEQFF. CDR3 sequence (DNA): TGTGCCAGCAGCGTAGGACTGCGGACTAGCACGAGGGTCCATGAGCAGTTCTTC.

The CDR3 coding sequence is TGTGCCAGCAGCAAAGGGACTCGAGGGCTCTACGAGCAGTACTTC. Amino acid sequence: CASSKGTRGLYEQYF. V gene TRBV9 combines with J gene TRBJ2-7; D is possibly TRBD2 (6 bases). V was trimmed by 4 bases and J by 3 bases, leaving 17 bases between them. Looked up from germline, CDR1 is SGDLS and CDR2 is YYNGEE. The CDR3 length is 15 residues.

This clone was observed a handful of times. The chain employs TRBV6-5 and TRBJ2-3, with TRBD2 identical over 7 bases. The germline CDR1 and CDR2 sequences are MNHEY and SVGAGI. The CDR3 totals 16 residues. J lost 6 bases, V lost 2 bases, and 11 bases had no gene match. The CDR3 DNA reads TGTGCCAGCAGTTACACTTTGGGCGGGAGTCGGGATACGCAGTATTTT. Translation gives CASSYTLGGSRDTQYF.

The genes are TRBV19 and TRBJ2-2, with TRBD1 matching over 9 bases. Germline CDR1 and CDR2: LNHDA and SQIVND (reference sequence). The trim removed 8 bases at V and 3 bases at J, leaving 7 bases unmatched. The CDR3 totals 15 residues. CDR3 nucleotides: TGTGCCAGTCTCGCCGGGACAGGGTACACCGGGGAGCTGTTTTTT. Its protein is CASLAGTGYTGELFF. Based on the CDR3 plus reference TRBV19 and TRBJ2-2, the full variable domain is DGGITQSPKYLFRKEGQNVTLSCEQNLNHDAMYWYRQDPGQGLRLIYYSQIVNDFQKGDIAEGYSVSREKKESFPLTVTSAQKNPTAFYLCASLAGTGYTGELFFGEGSRLTVL.

The chain carries TRBV6-5 and TRBJ2-7; unclear D gene. Looked up from germline, CDR1 is MNHEY and CDR2 is SVGAGI. V was pared by 9 bases and J by 1 base, with 19 bases between. This CDR3 has 15 residues. The CDR3 loop is CASRILSVGSYEQYF. In nucleotides, the CDR3 is TGTGCCAGTAGGATTCTTTCAGTAGGTTCCTACGAGCAGTACTTC.

The J gene is TRBJ1-2, the V gene TRBV27, with D possibly being TRBD1 (5 bases). The germline V and J ends were trimmed by 6 bases and 7 bases, with 18 bases remaining between them. The CDR3 runs to 14 residues. In germline, CDR1 is MNHEY, CDR2 SMNVEV (reference sequence). The DNA of the CDR3 is TGTGCCAGCAGCCCAATGGGGGAGTTCTCTGGCTACACCTTC. Encoded protein: CASSPMGEFSGYTF.

CDR3 bases: TGTGCCAGCAGCTCGGTGGCGGGAGCTGTTGAGCAGTTCTTC. It translates to CASSSVAGAVEQFF. The chain carries TRBV7-2 and TRBJ2-1; 7 nucleotides line up with TRBD2. The ends lost 4 bases at V and 9 bases at J; junction bases unmatched: 9. The germline CDR1 and CDR2 sequences are SGHTA and FQGNSA. The CDR3 has 14 amino acids.

The chain joins TRBV5-6 to TRBJ1-5, with a tentative D call TRBD1 (5 bases). Per the germline V gene, CDR1 is SGHDT and CDR2 is YYEEEE. V lost 0 bases to trimming and J lost 5 bases, with 9 bases between them. The CDR3 spans 14 residues. CDR3 sequence: CASSLGQGHQPQHF. In DNA, the CDR3 is TGTGCCAGCAGCTTGGGGCAGGGTCATCAGCCCCAGCATTTT.